The entry below describes one T cell receptor (beta chain). Ages ranged from about 18 to 89 years, with residence in around 24 US areas. The entry originates in a study of blood T cell repertoires in COVID-19. In the authors' methods: Reference gene primer amplification yielded estimated nucleated cell counts. Using immunoSEQ multiplex PCR, the repertoire was profiled, and TCRdb retains in-frame clones only, with some absent. The V and J calls and clone size were taken over from that table, and D and trimming were inferred from the DNA. The table has 150,000 to 200,000 clones, around 80% seen once. The CDR3 loop spans 16 amino acids.

J is TRBJ2-2 and V is TRBV21-1; the D call of TRBD2 is as the table states it, not checked on the DNA. TRBV21-1 is described as a pseudogene. The clonotype originates from a woman aged 50 to 60 with acute COVID-19. The sequencing input was PBMCs or T cells enriched from blood (not recorded which). This CDR3 is CASSKWGGLYTGELFF. In nucleotides, the CDR3 is TGTGCCAGCAGCAAATGGGGGGGTCTTTACACCGGGGAGCTGTTTTTT.